Shown below are 17 T cell receptor beta chains from a single sample sequenced in a study of regulatory T cells in long-lasting Graves disease. Building of the TCR beta libraries involved iRepertoire HTBI primers and Arm-PCR of CDR3 regions. TCRdb processed the multiplex PCR reads anew with MiXCR; each CDR3 protein has one entry. The data contain 580,000 or so distinct CDR3 sequences, about 15% of them seen just once; the ten biggest clones take up more than 10%. As for time point: newly diagnosed GD, antithyroid drugs for less than 3 months. The TCR library was made from RNA that had been extracted from PBMCs in TRIzol. The same data also contributed to another study, on T cells in Graves' hyperthyroidism and ophthalmopathy.

The material sequenced was peripheral blood mononuclear cells (PBMCs), taken at new diagnosis, from a patient treated with antithyroid drugs. These receptors originate from a young man with Graves disease.

Ten or more counts support this clonotype. This chain connects TRBV5-1 to TRBJ2-5, with 8 bases lining up with TRBD1. The CDR3 totals 15 residues. The J segment lost 2 bases and the V segment lost 3 bases, leaving 6 bases of the junction unmatched. Looked up from germline, CDR1 is SGHRS and CDR2 is YFSETQ. The CDR3 sequence: CASSSGTGPQETQYF. The CDR3 nucleotides read TGCGCCAGCAGCTCTGGGACAGGACCGCAAGAGACCCAGTACTTC.

This clonotype was counted between two and nine times. V gene TRBV5-1 combines with J gene TRBJ1-5, with 7 bases fitting TRBD1. This CDR3 is built from 15 residues. Germline lookup yields CDR1 SGHRS and CDR2 YFSETQ. V shed 5 bases, J shed 0 bases, and the junction held 5 bases outside the gene matches. CDR3 bases: TGCGCCAGCAGATCGGGACAGAATAGCAATCAGCCCCAGCATTTT. Its translation is CASRSGQNSNQPQHF. The full variable domain, its missing parts supplied by reference TRBV5-1 and TRBJ1-5, is KAGVTQTPRYLIKTRGQQVTLSCSPISGHRSVSWYQQTPGQGLQFLFEYFSETQRNKGNFPGRFSGRQFSNSRSEMNVSTLELGDSALYLCASRSGQNSNQPQHFGDGTRLSIL.

This clonotype was recorded at least ten times. V usage is TRBV10-3 and J usage is TRBJ2-4, with 9 bases aligning to TRBD2. The germline gives CDR1 ENHRY, CDR2 SYGVKD. The CDR3 length is 15 residues. The J segment lost 5 bases and the V segment lost 2 bases, leaving 4 bases of the junction unmatched. CDR3 amino acids: CAISEPQRGENIQYF. The DNA of the CDR3 is TGTGCCATCAGTGAGCCCCAGCGGGGGGAAAACATTCAGTACTTC.

This clonotype was picked up many times. The chain employs TRBV6-2 or TRBV6-3 and TRBJ2-1, with TRBD1 matching 7 bases. The junction had 5 bases not matched to a gene; V was cut back by 5 bases and J by 10 bases. Germline CDR1 reads MNHEY; CDR2 reads SVGEGT. The CDR3 is 12 residues long. As DNA, the CDR3 is TGTGCCAGCAGTGAAGGGGGCCTCGAGCAGTTCTTC. Translating gives CASSEGGLEQFF.

There are a few counts of this clonotype. The chain has TRBV19 and TRBJ2-3; 9 bases map to TRBD1. Germline loops: CDR1 LNHDA, CDR2 SQIVND (reference sequence). The CDR3 spans 16 residues. Germline trimming cut 7 bases from V and 6 bases from J; bases unmatched to any gene: 14. The CDR3, as DNA: TGTGCCAGTATCGCGCCCGGGACAGGGAAGGTGGATACGCAGTATTTT. It translates to CASIAPGTGKVDTQYF.

This clonotype occurred a few times. This chain connects TRBV27 to TRBJ1-6; D possibly corresponds to TRBD1 (6 bases). Germline values: CDR1 MNHEY, CDR2 SMNVEV (reference sequence). Trimming stripped 1 base from V and 10 bases from J, with 14 bases between. The length of the CDR3 is 15 residues. The CDR3 is CASSLLAGASSPLHF. Written as DNA, the CDR3 is TGTGCCAGCAGTTTATTAGCAGGGGCAAGCTCACCCCTCCACTTT.

On this clonotype itself: With only one base between it and a far larger clone, this is likely a read error. This chain connects TRBV28 to TRBJ2-1, with TRBD2 matching over 8 bases. With the DNA end fitting TRBJ2-3 better, the J assignment may be wrong. CDR3 size: 17 residues. Germline V gives CDR1 MDHEN, CDR2 SYDVKM. The CDR3 DNA reads as TGTGCCAGCAGAACGGGACTAGTGGGAGGGGCCCAGGATACGCAGTATTTT. Protein product: CASRTGLVGGAQDTQYF.

This clonotype was found many times. The chain has TRBV28 and TRBJ1-4; possibly TRBD1 for D (6 bases). Per the germline V gene, CDR1 is MDHEN and CDR2 is SYDVKM. The CDR3 covers 14 residues. V gave up 6 bases and J gave up 7 bases, with 15 bases separating them. The CDR3 loop is CASSLGGLGEKLFF. CDR3 sequence (DNA): TGTGCCAGCAGCTTGGGGGGGCTTGGTGAAAAACTGTTTTTT. Based on the CDR3 plus reference TRBV28 and TRBJ1-4, the full variable domain is DVKVTQSSRYLVKRTGEKVFLECVQDMDHENMFWYRQDPGLGLRLIYFSYDVKMKEKGDIPEGYSVSREKKERFSLILESASTNQTSMYLCASSLGGLGEKLFFGSGTQLSVL.

This chain joins TRBV19 and TRBJ1-5, with D possibly TRBD1 on 5 matching bases. V dropped 5 bases and J dropped 3 bases, with 14 bases sitting between them. Germline CDR1 and CDR2: LNHDA and SQIVND (reference sequence). The CDR3 consists of 15 residues. The CDR3 DNA follows: TGTGCCAGTAGTCGGGAGGGACGGGACAATCAGCCCCAGCATTTT. It translates to CASSREGRDNQPQHF.

The sample holds many counts of this clonotype. The V and J genes are TRBV30 and TRBJ2-7, with 9 nucleotides matching TRBD2. The germline gives CDR1 GTSNPN, CDR2 SVGIG (reference sequence). This CDR3 has 16 amino acids. V lost 0 bases, J lost 2 bases, and 8 bases stayed unmatched. CDR3 coding DNA: TGTGCCTGGAGTGTCGGGTGGACTAGCGACCCCTACGAGCAGTACTTC. Protein product: CAWSVGWTSDPYEQYF. Variable domain in full (rest from reference TRBV30 and TRBJ2-7): SQTIHQWPATLVQPVGSPLSLECTVEGTSNPNLYWYRQAAGRGLQLLFYSVGIGQISSEVPQNLSASRPQDRQFILSSKKLLLSDSGFYLCAWSVGWTSDPYEQYFGPGTRLTVT.

Details on this clonotype: The missing conserved phenylalanine or tryptophan at the end of this CDR3 makes a read error likely. V and J are TRBV5-5 and TRBJ2-2; no firm D call. The V and J ends lost 2 bases and 4 bases respectively, with 12 bases between them. CDR1 is SGHKS and CDR2 is YYEKEE in the germline V gene (reference sequence). The CDR3 extends over 15 amino acids. The CDR3 nucleotides are TGTGCCAGCAGCTTCACACCGCAAGGCACCGGGGAGCTGTTTTCT. Protein: CASSFTPQGTGELFS.

This clonotype came up a few times. J is TRBJ1-5 and V is TRBV6-1; unclear D gene. V was cut by 1 base and J by 5 bases, with 9 bases left in between. Germline CDR1 is MNHNS and CDR2 is SASEGT. This CDR3 is 14 amino acids long. The CDR3 spells CASSEGPQYQPQHF. The DNA of the CDR3 is TGTGCCAGCAGTGAAGGACCACAGTATCAGCCCCAGCATTTT.

This clonotype was counted ten times or more. The V call is TRBV5-6, the J call TRBJ2-7; 9 nucleotides align to TRBD1. CDR1 and CDR2 from the germline V gene are SGHDT and YYEEEE. The V and J ends lost 4 bases and 2 bases, in that order; junction bases with no gene match: 7. This CDR3 is 15 amino acids long. The CDR3 bases are TGTGCCAGCAGCCCAGGACAGGGGCAAGCCTACGAGCAGTACTTC. It is translated as CASSPGQGQAYEQYF.

This clonotype was counted between two and nine times. The chain joins TRBV9 to TRBJ2-1, with TRBD2 as a possible D gene (6 bases). Trimming cost V 3 bases and J 8 bases, with 15 bases left between them. Germline V lookup: CDR1 SGDLS, CDR2 YYNGEE. CDR3 length: 14 amino acids. The CDR3 DNA follows: TGTGCCAGCAGCGCGATACTAGCAAGCGATGAGCAGTTCTTC. Protein: CASSAILASDEQFF. Using reference TRBV9 and TRBJ2-1 for the parts outside the CDR3, the full variable domain is DSGVTQTPKHLITATGQRVTLRCSPRSGDLSVYWYQQSLDQGLQFLIQYYNGEERAKGNILERFSAQQFPDLHSELNLSSLELGDSALYFCASSAILASDEQFFGPGTRLTVL.

This clonotype was detected ten times or more. V gene TRBV5-1 combines with J gene TRBJ2-1; 13 bases are shared with TRBD2. With V trimmed by 4 bases and J by 9 bases, 10 bases remained unmatched. Germline V gives CDR1 SGHRS, CDR2 YFSETQ. The CDR3 contains 16 residues. This CDR3 reads CASSPRTSGSGGEQFF. Here the CDR3 DNA reads TGCGCCAGCAGCCCGAGGACTAGCGGGAGTGGGGGTGAGCAGTTCTTC.

In its sample, this clonotype was seen many times. The V gene is TRBV11-2, the J gene TRBJ2-1; D not certain. The CDR3 runs 17 residues. Germline CDR1 is SGHAT and CDR2 is FQNNGV. Trimming removed 0 bases at V and 0 bases at J, with 12 bases between. In nucleotides, the CDR3 is TGTGCCAGCAGCTTAGATCTTACGGCCGACTCCTACAATGAGCAGTTCTTC. This codes for CASSLDLTADSYNEQFF.

This clonotype occurred a few times. This CDR3 reads CASSHGTVNQPQHF. The CDR3 DNA is TGTGCCAGCAGCCACGGGACAGTTAATCAGCCCCAGCATTTT. The chain uses TRBV7-2 and TRBJ1-5, with 7 positions matching TRBD1. Germline assignment: CDR1 SGHTA and CDR2 FQGNSA. Trimming cost V 5 bases and J 4 bases; bases outside gene matches: 5. The CDR3 extends over 14 amino acids.